The entry below gives a single TCR beta chain sequence along with its context. This sample is part of a study of cytomegalovirus exposure and HLA in healthy donors. CDR3 length: 16 amino acids. V was trimmed by 2 bases and J by 1 base, leaving 11 bases between them. The germline V gene has CDR1 MNHNS and CDR2 SASEGT. It was with 60 Vbeta and 13 Jbeta primers that the PCR ran. TCRdb's copy holds only in-frame clones and misses some; the assay was immunoSEQ multiplex PCR. The sample yields just under 45,000 clones, under 60% seen once. The clonotype was recovered from a man in his sixties in good health and CMV-seronegative. Sequenced: PBMCs. The V gene is TRBV6-1, the J gene TRBJ2-2; a possible D gene is TRBD2 (6 bases). DNA of the CDR3: TGTGCCAGCAGTGAAAGGGCGGGGAAGAACACCGGGGAGCTGTTTTTT. This gives the protein CASSERAGKNTGELFF.